A single sample gave rise to the 20 T cell receptor beta chains below, sequenced in a study of cytomegalovirus exposure and HLA in healthy donors (dated by TCRdb to between 2016 and 2019). The library was prepared using the immunoSEQ multiplex PCR assay. For the multiplex PCR, a mixture combining 60 forward primers for TCR Vbeta segments and 13 reverse primers for TCR Jbeta segments was used. TCRdb holds this immuneACCESS table with in-frame rearrangements only. Some clones are missing; in checked studies, unresolved V genes explain under half, and the rest has no known cause. This sample lists around 170,000 clones; roughly 84% were detected once. Jointly, the top ten make up around 2.5% of the sample. Material: PBMCs. Receptor source: a woman aged 45-60 years in good health and CMV-seropositive.

The J gene is TRBJ1-4, the V gene TRBV7-9; D perhaps matches TRBD1 (5 bases). Germline V CDR1 and CDR2: SEHNR, FQNEAQ (reference sequence). V was shortened by 3 bases and J by 0 bases, with 8 bases between the two germline ends. The CDR3 has 15 amino acids. CDR3 amino acids: CASSFRGATNEKLFF. The CDR3 nucleotides are TGTGCCAGCAGCTTTAGGGGCGCAACTAATGAAAAACTGTTTTTT. Looking up the rest from reference TRBV7-9 and TRBJ1-4 gives the full variable domain: DTGVSQNPRHKITKRGQNVTFRCDPISEHNRLYWYRQTLGQGPEFLTYFQNEAQLEKSRLLSDRFSAERPKGSFSTLEIQRTEQGDSAMYLCASSFRGATNEKLFFGSGTQLSVL.

This clone has just a few counts. The V gene is TRBV2, the J gene TRBJ1-6; 11 positions match TRBD1. V lost 8 bases to trimming and J lost 0 bases; unmatched junction nucleotides: 6. Germline values: CDR1 SNHLY, CDR2 FYNNEI. There are 17 residues in the CDR3. CDR3 region: CASGGQGVSSYNSPLHF. In DNA, the CDR3 is TGTGCCAGCGGGGGACAGGGGGTCAGCTCCTATAATTCACCCCTCCACTTT.

The rearrangement links TRBV7-3 to TRBJ2-5; maybe TRBD2 (5 bases). The V end was cut by 3 bases, the J end by 0 bases, with 8 bases between. This CDR3 has 14 amino acids. The germline CDR1 and CDR2 sequences are SGHTA and FQGTGA. CDR3 amino acids: CASSLDSYQETQYF. The CDR3 DNA reads as TGTGCCAGCAGCTTGGACTCGTACCAAGAGACCCAGTACTTC.

This chain links TRBV9 with TRBJ2-3; 9 bases are shared with TRBD2. The CDR3 consists of 14 residues. V was clipped by 0 bases and J by 5 bases; unmatched bases: 1. Looked up from germline, CDR1 is SGDLS and CDR2 is YYNGEE. DNA for the CDR3: TGTGCCAGCAGCGTAGCAGCGGGGGGAGATACGCAGTATTTT. The encoded protein is CASSVAAGGDTQYF.

This rearrangement joins TRBV25-1 to TRBJ2-2; a weak D match, TRBD2 (6 bases). The CDR3 has 17 amino acids. Germline V gene sequence: CDR1 MGHDK, CDR2 SYGVNS. With 1 base removed from V and 5 bases from J, the gap between germline ends came to 17 bases. This CDR3 is CASSELGGLGGTGELFF. The CDR3 DNA reads as TGTGCCAGCAGTGAATTGGGGGGTCTCGGGGGTACCGGGGAGCTGTTTTTT.

CDR3 sequence: CASSPSLAGASLYTQYF. CDR3 nucleotide sequence: TGTGCCAGCAGCCCTTCACTAGCGGGGGCCTCCTTGTATACGCAGTATTTT. V is TRBV7-6 and J is TRBJ2-3; 11 bases are a match to TRBD2. J was trimmed by 7 bases and V by 5 bases; bases with no gene match: 14. Germline assignment: CDR1 SGHVS and CDR2 FNYEAQ. CDR3 length equals 17 residues.

V gene TRBV5-1 combines with J gene TRBJ2-7; D perhaps matches TRBD1 (6 bases). Germline V lookup: CDR1 SGHRS, CDR2 YFSETQ. The CDR3 is made up of 16 amino acids. V dropped 0 bases and J dropped 1 base, with 14 bases sitting between them. CDR3 sequence (DNA): TGCGCCAGCAGCTTGGCCGACTCGACAGGATCCTACGAGCAGTACTTC. This sequence encodes CASSLADSTGSYEQYF. Based on the CDR3 plus reference TRBV5-1 and TRBJ2-7, the full variable domain is KAGVTQTPRYLIKTRGQQVTLSCSPISGHRSVSWYQQTPGQGLQFLFEYFSETQRNKGNFPGRFSGRQFSNSRSEMNVSTLELGDSALYLCASSLADSTGSYEQYFGPGTRLTVT.

The sample holds one count of this clone. V usage is TRBV5-1 and J usage is TRBJ2-1, with D perhaps TRBD2 (7 bases). Per the germline V gene, CDR1 is SGHRS and CDR2 is YFSETQ. The CDR3 is made up of 14 amino acids. V was clipped by 5 bases and J by 9 bases, with 18 bases between them. CDR3 DNA: TGCGCCAGCAGTAAAGGAGGGGGGGCCGGTGAGCAGTTCTTC. Its translation is CASSKGGGAGEQFF.

This clone came up a few times. The rearrangement links TRBV27 to TRBJ2-5, with D perhaps TRBD2 (5 bases). The germline V and J ends were trimmed by 2 bases and 5 bases, with 12 bases remaining between them. The CDR3 runs 14 residues. The germline V gene encodes CDR1 MNHEY and CDR2 SMNVEV (reference sequence). CDR3: CASSLLRSGETQYF. Here the CDR3 DNA reads TGTGCCAGCAGTTTACTCCGGTCGGGGGAGACCCAGTACTTC.

The chain links TRBV27 to TRBJ1-1; 8 bases are shared with TRBD1. CDR1 and CDR2 (germline): MNHEY, SMNVEV (reference sequence). After removal of 5 bases from V and 8 bases from J, the junction contained 10 bases not matched to a gene. The CDR3 covers 14 residues. The CDR3 loop reads CASSLDSGTGEAFF. The CDR3 region has the DNA TGTGCCAGCAGTCTCGATTCCGGGACAGGAGAAGCTTTCTTT.

V is TRBV7-8 and J is TRBJ2-7, with TRBD1 matching 7 bases. This CDR3 spans 15 amino acids. Germline V lookup: CDR1 SGHVS, CDR2 FQNEAQ. V trimming: 5 bases; J trimming: 2 bases; junction bases outside the gene matches: 9. DNA for the CDR3: TGTGCCAGCAGCATCCGACAGGGACCTACCTACGAGCAGTACTTC. Amino acid sequence: CASSIRQGPTYEQYF.

For this clone: At the DNA level, this CDR3 is encoded by other sequences in the same sample as well. The V and J genes are TRBV28 and TRBJ1-2; weak D call: TRBD1 (6 bases). This CDR3 is built from 13 residues. Trimming pared 5 bases from V and 2 bases from J, leaving 9 bases between. CDR1 is MDHEN and CDR2 is SYDVKM in the germline V gene. CDR3 sequence: CASSITGNYGYTF. CDR3 DNA sequence: TGTGCCAGCAGTATAACAGGGAACTATGGCTACACCTTC.

The count of this clone is one. This chain links TRBV7-9 with TRBJ2-7, with 14 bases matching TRBD2. CDR1 SEHNR and CDR2 FQNEAQ come from the germline V gene (reference sequence). This CDR3 comprises 17 residues. V gave up 4 bases and J gave up 5 bases; unmatched junction bases: 10. CDR3 coding DNA: TGTGCCAGCAGCTCCCTGACTAGCGGGGGGGCCATCGACGAGCAGTACTTC. This sequence encodes CASSSLTSGGAIDEQYF.

The genes are TRBV5-8 and TRBJ1-4, with 9 positions matching TRBD1. Germline trimming cut 4 bases from V and 3 bases from J; bases unmatched to any gene: 10. Germline lookup yields CDR1 SGHTS and CDR2 YDEGEE. CDR3 length: 17 residues. CDR3 sequence (DNA): TGTGCCAGCAGCCCAGGGACAGGGACCGTTTCTAATGAAAAACTGTTTTTT. Protein product: CASSPGTGTVSNEKLFF.

The gene calls are TRBV18 and TRBJ2-5; 7 nucleotides align to TRBD1. CDR1 KGHSH and CDR2 LQKENI come from the germline V gene. J lost 4 bases, V lost 3 bases, and 5 bases had no gene match. CDR3 size: 14 residues. The CDR3 nucleotides are TGTGCCAGCTCACCCCCCCAGGGGGTAGAGACCCAGTACTTC. This encodes CASSPPQGVETQYF.

A few counts support this clone. The V gene is TRBV6-6, the J gene TRBJ1-4; D call uncertain. Germline values: CDR1 MNHNY, CDR2 SVGAGI (reference sequence). The length of the CDR3 is 16 residues. V was shortened by 2 bases and J by 10 bases, with 20 bases between the two germline ends. CDR3 in amino acids: CASSYPLRGQVGKLFF. In DNA, the CDR3 is TGTGCCAGCAGTTACCCTCTGCGAGGTCAAGTGGGAAAACTGTTTTTT.

The V and J genes are TRBV15 and TRBJ2-4; D may be TRBD1 (5 bases). With 9 bases removed from V and 2 bases from J, the gap between germline ends came to 17 bases. Germline-derived CDR1 and CDR2 are LNHNV and YYDKDF (reference sequence). CDR3 length: 15 amino acids. CDR3 coding DNA: TGTGCCACGGATCAGGGTACCGGGCCCAAAAACATTCAGTACTTC. This sequence encodes CATDQGTGPKNIQYF. Filled out from reference TRBV15 and TRBJ2-4, the complete variable domain reads DAMVIQNPRYQVTQFGKPVTLSCSQTLNHNVMYWYQQKSSQAPKLLFHYYDKDFNNEADTPDNFQSRRPNTSFCFLDIRSPGLGDTAMYLCATDQGTGPKNIQYFGAGTRLSVL.

This clone showed up just a few times. CDR3 sequence (DNA): TGTGCTAGTGTTACAGGAATGAACACTGAAGCTTTCTTT. It translates to CASVTGMNTEAFF. This sequence joins TRBV12-5 and TRBJ1-1, with D possibly being TRBD1 (5 bases). CDR1 and CDR2 from the germline V gene are LGHNT and FRNRAP. The CDR3 sequence is 13 residues long. V lost 7 bases, J lost 0 bases, and 9 bases lay in between.

The chain recombines TRBV5-6 with TRBJ2-1; 9 bases agree with TRBD1. The CDR3 loop spans 13 amino acids. Trimming removed 7 bases from V and 8 bases from J; junction bases left unmatched: 7. CDR1 is SGHDT and CDR2 is YYEEEE in the germline V gene. The CDR3 here is CASSGTGTDEQFF. Here the CDR3 DNA reads TGTGCCAGCTCCGGGACAGGGACCGATGAGCAGTTCTTC.

This rearrangement joins TRBV5-4 to TRBJ1-1; D perhaps matches TRBD1 (5 bases). The germline V gene encodes CDR1 SGHNT and CDR2 YYREEE (reference sequence). V was pared by 4 bases and J by 7 bases, with 8 bases between. The CDR3 sequence is 11 residues long. The CDR3 DNA sequence: TGTGCCAGCAGCAGGGGACTTGAAGCTTTCTTT. Its translation: CASSRGLEAFF.